A selection of T cell receptor beta chains follows, all from one sample in a study of blood T cell repertoires in COVID-19. The assay was immunoSEQ multiplex PCR, and TCRdb's table has in-frame clones only and misses some. Of about 360,000 clones listed, around nine tenths are singletons. Sample: peripheral blood. The origin of the receptors is a human donor in a cohort sampled during active COVID-19. The CDR3 runs from the conserved cysteine through the conserved F or W. Each record gives: V gene, CDR3 length, CDR3 protein.

TRBV7-6,16,CASSQEARGRGNTIYF
TRBV4-2,14,CASSPFDTGETQYF
TRBV19,15,CASRGQSSATDTQYF
TRBV2,13,CASMREMNTEAFF
TRBV24-1,13,CATTGVDTGELFF
TRBV27,17,CASSFARGRFMNTEAFF
TRBV28,13,CASRQPGDGELFF
TRBV28,15,CASSPSGGGTGELFF
TRBV30,12,CALRESNQPQHF
TRBV28,11,CLGQGRQPQHF
TRBV6-6,16,CASSPNRVAYNSPLHF
TRBV6-5,15,CASSVIGREGDTQYF
TRBV19,14,CASNLQGGNYGYTF
TRBV6-5,14,CASRYSGRDYEQYF
TRBV5-1,15,CASSLAVGGAYEQYF
TRBV5-4,12,CASSPARGEQFF
TRBV7-3,15,CASTVAGTSYNEQFF
TRBV15,13,CATSRDRVWGYTF
TRBV27,15,CASSLNRGGTGELFF
TRBV10-1,15,CASSEGTRGYNEQFF
TRBV3-1/TRBV3-2,14,CASSQDVGSRELFF
TRBV15,16,CATSRGISDYTGELFF
TRBV5-1,18,CASSLVGTGRGSNQPQHF
TRBV5-1,16,CASSLGDGSSYNEQFF
TRBV27,16,CASSGRVSSGANVLTF
TRBV9,16,CASSPRTSGGAHEQFF
TRBV7-9,17,CASSLVSDWDTNYGYTF
TRBV4-1,13,CASSLGGGETQYF
TRBV29-1,14,CSVEVHRGRPTQYF
TRBV7-3,15,CASSLNGRSIDEQFF
TRBV6-5,15,CASTTLADTAYEQYF
TRBV29-1,13,CSVEVAGWSEQFF
TRBV7-2,15,CASSLIDAANTEAFF
TRBV7-9,18,CASSFPTAYGGVGYGYTF
TRBV11-1,16,CASSLHPGQGASEAFF
TRBV14,17,CASSQDRGRYPSYEQYF
TRBV5-6,16,CASSLMMGAGNYGYTF
TRBV28,13,CASSFQGGETQYF
TRBV14,13,CASSQDNNSPLHF
TRBV28,17,CASSLIKRGSGANVLTF
TRBV7-7,16,CASSSSLAGGRDTQYF
TRBV20-1,14,CSASPSGGYNEQFF
TRBV24-1,15,CATSDPTGDTGELFF
TRBV9,14,CASSEFGEGITQYF
TRBV6-5,15,CASRQQGAPYNEQFF
TRBV6-5,15,CASSILAGGPNEQFF
TRBV5-6,14,CASSLSPGWSGYTF
TRBV20-1,11,CSAQQGYEQYF
TRBV19,15,CASSPSGGPAYTQYF
TRBV7-6,15,CASSLRAGPGNTIYF
TRBV7-3,15,CASSARGSGANVLTF
TRBV3-1/TRBV3-2,13,CASSQGPNYEQYF
TRBV11-2,14,CASSFQRQANEQYF
TRBV7-6,19,CASSPGYRDGGARRNEQYF
TRBV30,15,CAWSVGGTGSYEQYF
TRBV24-1,13,CATSEPDRDEQFF
TRBV5-1,13,CASSKLPNTEAFF
TRBV27,15,CASSTIRGTNEKLFF
TRBV19,15,CASSIQRRSYNEQFF
TRBV15,14,CATSRELQGYGYTF